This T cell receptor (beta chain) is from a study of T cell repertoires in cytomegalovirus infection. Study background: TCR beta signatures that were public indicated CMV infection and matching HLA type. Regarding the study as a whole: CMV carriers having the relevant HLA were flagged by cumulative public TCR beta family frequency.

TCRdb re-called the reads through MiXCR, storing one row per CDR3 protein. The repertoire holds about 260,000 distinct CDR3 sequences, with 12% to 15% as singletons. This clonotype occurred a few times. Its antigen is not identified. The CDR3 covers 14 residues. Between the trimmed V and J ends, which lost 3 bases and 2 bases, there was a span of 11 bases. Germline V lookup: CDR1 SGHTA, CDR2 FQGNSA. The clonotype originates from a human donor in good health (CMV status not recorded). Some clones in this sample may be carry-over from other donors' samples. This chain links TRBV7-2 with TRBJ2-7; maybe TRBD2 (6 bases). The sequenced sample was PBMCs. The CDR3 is CASSLGDWAYEQYF. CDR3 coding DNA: TGTGCCAGCAGCTTGGGGGACTGGGCCTACGAGCAGTACTTC.